The clone carrying this T cell receptor (beta chain) was seen only a few times. No antigen is known for it. The data belong to a study of cytomegalovirus exposure and HLA in healthy donors. Study information: A prior analysis found roughly 100 million unique TCR beta sequences from around 180 million T cells.

With 2 bases clipped from V and 5 bases from J, the junction kept 10 bases outside the gene matches. Germline assignment: CDR1 SEHNR and CDR2 FQNEAQ (reference sequence). This CDR3 spans 16 amino acids. General study findings and limits: A later look showed TCR association rates differing by HLA locus, highest for DRB1 and lowest for HLA-C. It was only CMV serostatus that was available as immune exposure information. The investigators catalogued some 160 TCR beta chains as cytomegalovirus-associated.

PCR used 60 Vbeta primers and 13 Jbeta primers. Method: immunoSEQ multiplex PCR; TCRdb's copy keeps in-frame clones and lacks some. This table holds 85,000 to 130,000 clones, around 80% found once. The sequence came from a woman younger than 35 in good health and CMV-seronegative. Sequencing was carried out using PBMCs. V is TRBV7-9 and J is TRBJ2-7, with 9 positions matching TRBD1. CDR3 in amino acids: CASSLKGTGFGHEQYF. Here the CDR3 DNA reads TGTGCCAGCAGCTTAAAGGGGACAGGGTTTGGGCACGAGCAGTACTTC.